The clone carrying this TCR beta chain showed up just a few times. V lost 6 bases and J 4 bases, leaving 12 bases between the germline ends. This CDR3 comprises 13 residues. This entry belongs to a study of blood T cells in healthy people across ages. In the study overall: Capturing about one barcoded beta molecule per two T cells was achieved by template switching.

A J-beta primer mix and a sample-barcoded 5' primer were used in a second PCR of roughly 6 to 11 cycles. TCRdb recomputed calls from the 5' RACE reads with MiXCR, one row per CDR3 protein. The data show fewer than 700,000 distinct CDR3 sequences, with around half seen just once and 20% to 25% held by the top ten. The sample consisted of blood. This receptor was obtained from a man of 80 years or more in good health. The chain is built from TRBV12-3 or TRBV12-4 and TRBJ2-5; perhaps D is TRBD1 or TRBD2 (7 bases each). CDR3 amino acids: CASRPRGGETQYF. CDR3 nucleotide sequence: TGTGCCAGCAGACCCAGGGGGGGAGAGACCCAGTACTTC.